Sequencing of this T cell receptor beta chain was carried out in a study of cytomegalovirus exposure and HLA in healthy donors. The CDR3 runs 14 residues. CDR1 and CDR2 (germline): SGDLS, YYNGEE. V lost 0 bases, J lost 8 bases, and 5 bases stayed unmatched. 60 Vbeta and 13 Jbeta primers were used in PCR. Here immunoSEQ multiplex PCR was the method, and the copy in TCRdb shows in-frame clones only, minus some. The sample includes about 94,000 clones, under 9% of them seen just once. The material sequenced was PBMCs. The sequence was collected from a man aged 50-60 years in good health and CMV-seronegative. The gene calls are TRBV9 and TRBJ2-1; 7 bases map to TRBD2. The CDR3 DNA sequence: TGTGCCAGCAGCGTAGTTTCCAGCGGGGATGAGCAGTTCTTC. This sequence encodes CASSVVSSGDEQFF.